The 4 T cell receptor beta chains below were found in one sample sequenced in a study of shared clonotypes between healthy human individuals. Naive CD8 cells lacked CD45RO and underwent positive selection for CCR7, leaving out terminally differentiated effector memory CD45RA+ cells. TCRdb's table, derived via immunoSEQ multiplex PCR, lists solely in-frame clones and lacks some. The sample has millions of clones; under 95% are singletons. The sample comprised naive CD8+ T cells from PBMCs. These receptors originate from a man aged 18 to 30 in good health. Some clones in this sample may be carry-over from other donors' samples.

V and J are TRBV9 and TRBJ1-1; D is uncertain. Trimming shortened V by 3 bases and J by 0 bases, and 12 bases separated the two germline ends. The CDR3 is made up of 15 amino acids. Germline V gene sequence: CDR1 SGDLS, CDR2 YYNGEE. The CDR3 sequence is CASSGNGLMNTEAFF. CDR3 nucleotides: TGTGCCAGCAGCGGAAACGGACTGATGAACACTGAAGCTTTCTTT.

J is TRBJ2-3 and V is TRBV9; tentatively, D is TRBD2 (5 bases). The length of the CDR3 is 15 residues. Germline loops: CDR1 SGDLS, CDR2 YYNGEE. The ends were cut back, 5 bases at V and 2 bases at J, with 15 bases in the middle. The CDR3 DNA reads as TGTGCCAGCAGTGTGGGAGCGGAGTACACAGATACGCAGTATTTT. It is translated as CASSVGAEYTDTQYF.

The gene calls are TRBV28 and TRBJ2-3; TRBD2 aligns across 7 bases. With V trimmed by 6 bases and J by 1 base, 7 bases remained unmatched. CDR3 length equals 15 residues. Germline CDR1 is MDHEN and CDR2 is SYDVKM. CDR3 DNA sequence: TGTGCCAGCAGCGGGGGGACTGATGGCACAGATACGCAGTATTTT. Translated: CASSGGTDGTDTQYF.

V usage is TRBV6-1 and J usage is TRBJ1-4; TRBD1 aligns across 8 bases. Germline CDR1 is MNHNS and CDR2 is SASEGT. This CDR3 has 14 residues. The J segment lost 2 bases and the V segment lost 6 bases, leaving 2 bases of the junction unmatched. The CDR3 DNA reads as TGTGCCAGCAGGGACAGGGACACTAATGAAAAACTGTTTTTT. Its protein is CASRDRDTNEKLFF.